This T cell receptor beta chain was recovered during a study of human T cells and chemical hapten exposure. Study outcomes and limitations: Expanded TCRs clustered into significantly more large CDR3 similarity groups than controls, the analysis revealed.

As for time point: pre-sensitization, week 0. Treatment given: therapeutic diphenylcyclopropenone sensitization with weekly scalp DPC. The authors extracted total RNA from unfractionated whole blood. TCRdb used MiXCR to reprocess the RACE reads, holding one entry per CDR3 protein. This sample has around 300,000 distinct CDR3 sequences, with about 5.4% found just once. The CDR3 runs to 13 residues. Germline assignment: CDR1 SEHNR and CDR2 FQNEAQ (reference sequence). V was trimmed by 5 bases and J by 7 bases, leaving 14 bases between them. This clonotype has more than one count but fewer than ten. Antigen: not known.

The origin of this receptor is a woman between 18 and 29 years old with alopecia areata. Some clones in this sample may be carry-over from other donors' samples. The chain employs TRBV7-9 and TRBJ1-1; D is perhaps TRBD1 (6 bases). The specimen was whole blood, collected in connection with sensitization to the hapten diphenylcyclopropenone (DPC). The CDR3 region has the DNA TGTGCCAGCAGCCTCCCGGGGGGCGATGAAGCTTTCTTT. This codes for CASSLPGGDEAFF.